These 13 T cell receptor beta chains share one sample of origin, sequenced in a study of T cell changes during pregnancy in multiple sclerosis (dated by TCRdb to about 2019). To prepare the library, the immunoSEQ multiplex PCR assay was applied. TCRdb mirrors the immuneACCESS table, restricted to in-frame sequences. Some clones are absent from its copies; in checked studies, under half trace to an unresolved V gene, and the reason for the others is unknown. In this sample the table shows around 78,000 clones, 91% of which occur a single time. About 0.7% of the sample belongs to the ten largest clones. Here the sequenced sample was peripheral blood, taken in the third trimester of pregnancy. The source of these receptors is a female donor in good health, enrolled as a control in a pregnancy study.

The gene calls are TRBV9 and TRBJ2-5; TRBD2 matches at 10 bases. The V and J ends lost 3 bases and 5 bases, in that order; junction bases with no gene match: 10. The germline V gene has CDR1 SGDLS and CDR2 YYNGEE. The CDR3 covers 16 residues. The CDR3 is CASSAGLAGALETQYF. The CDR3 nucleotides read TGTGCCAGCAGCGCCGGCCTAGCGGGAGCGTTGGAGACCCAGTACTTC.

This chain connects TRBV5-6 to TRBJ2-7, with D maybe TRBD1 (7 bases). The length of the CDR3 is 14 residues. V was trimmed by 7 bases and J by 3 bases, leaving 17 bases between them. Per the germline V gene, CDR1 is SGHDT and CDR2 is YYEEEE. The CDR3 region has the DNA TGTGCCAGCGGACGAGGAGGGGGCGGCTACGAGCAGTACTTC. Encoded protein: CASGRGGGGYEQYF.

About this clone: Distinct nucleotide sequences in the sample also encode this CDR3. The chain uses TRBV5-1 and TRBJ1-2; D gene unclear. This CDR3 spans 15 amino acids. V was clipped by 0 bases and J by 1 base, with 10 bases between them. The V gene's germline CDR1 is SGHRS and CDR2 YFSETQ. The CDR3 is CASSLGEGLNYGYTF. Written as DNA, the CDR3 is TGCGCCAGCAGCTTGGGTGAGGGCCTTAACTATGGCTACACCTTC.

V usage is TRBV5-4 and J usage is TRBJ2-2; 11 bases agree with TRBD2. V dropped 9 bases and J dropped 3; count of bases not matched to a gene: 13. The CDR3 is 17 amino acids. Germline V gives CDR1 SGHNT, CDR2 YYREEE (reference sequence). The CDR3 reads CAIRGGTSGIDTGELFF. Written as DNA, the CDR3 is TGTGCCATTAGAGGGGGGACTAGCGGTATCGACACCGGGGAGCTGTTTTTT. Filled out from reference TRBV5-4 and TRBJ2-2, the complete variable domain reads ETGVTQSPTHLIKTRGQQVTLRCSSQSGHNTVSWYQQALGQGPQFIFQYYREEENGRGNFPPRFSGLQFPNYSSELNVNALELDDSALYLCAIRGGTSGIDTGELFFGEGSRLTVL.

A few counts support this clone. CDR3 loop: CASSEAAMNTEAFF. The CDR3 region has the DNA TGTGCCAGCAGTGAAGCAGCGATGAACACTGAAGCTTTCTTT. The V and J genes are TRBV6-1 and TRBJ1-1; D ambiguous. This CDR3 has 14 residues. CDR1 is MNHNS, CDR2 SASEGT, per germline. Trimming removed 0 bases from V and 0 bases from J, with 5 bases in between.

The chain employs TRBV19 and TRBJ2-3; 7 nucleotides align to TRBD2. Per germline, CDR1 LNHDA and CDR2 SQIVND (reference sequence). The CDR3 contains 14 residues. V shed 7 bases and J 7 bases; nucleotides not matched to a gene: 11. CDR3 in amino acids: CASTTGDYPHTQYF. The CDR3, as DNA: TGTGCCAGTACCACCGGGGACTACCCACATACGCAGTATTTT.

The CDR3 DNA reads TGTGCCAGCCTCTCCGGAGGGGAGGCCTACGAGCAGTACTTC. It encodes CASLSGGEAYEQYF. The chain carries TRBV7-9 and TRBJ2-7; TRBD2 might be the D (6 bases). V shed 8 bases and J shed 2 bases, with 16 bases lying between them. Germline assignment: CDR1 SEHNR and CDR2 FQNEAQ (reference sequence). The CDR3 is made up of 14 amino acids.

Only a few counts were recorded for this clone. The chain has TRBV6-5 and TRBJ1-1; D is ambiguous. Trimming removed 2 bases from V and 1 base from J, with 11 bases in between. CDR1 and CDR2 from the germline V gene are MNHEY and SVGAGI. The CDR3 runs 15 residues. The CDR3: CASSYVYGKNTEAFF. The CDR3 DNA follows: TGTGCCAGCAGTTACGTTTATGGCAAGAACACTGAAGCTTTCTTT.

The chain uses TRBV5-1 and TRBJ1-1; 7 bases are shared with TRBD1. Germline V gives CDR1 SGHRS, CDR2 YFSETQ. J was trimmed by 0 bases and V by 4 bases; bases with no gene match: 9. The CDR3 consists of 16 residues. CDR3: CASSPTTGTVNTEAFF. CDR3 nucleotide sequence: TGCGCCAGCAGCCCGACGACAGGGACGGTGAACACTGAAGCTTTCTTT.

The rearrangement joins TRBV10-3 to TRBJ2-2; the match to TRBD2 covers 15 bases. The V gene's germline CDR1 is ENHRY and CDR2 SYGVKD. V lost 9 bases, J lost 6 bases, and 8 bases stayed unmatched. The CDR3 covers 16 residues. For the CDR3, the DNA is TGTGCCATAGGACTAGCGGGAGGGGACAAGGCCGGGGAGCTGTTTTTT. This codes for CAIGLAGGDKAGELFF.

The genes are TRBV7-6 and TRBJ2-3; tentatively, D is TRBD2 (5 bases). The CDR3 totals 13 residues. Trimming stripped 5 bases from V and 4 bases from J, with 10 bases between. Germline lookup yields CDR1 SGHVS and CDR2 FNYEAQ. The CDR3 region has the DNA TGTGCCAGCAGCCGGACTCCTCCAGATACGCAGTATTTT. Translation: CASSRTPPDTQYF.

This clone occurred a few times. V is TRBV7-2 and J is TRBJ2-1; 9 bases map to TRBD2. The trim removed 5 bases at V and 2 bases at J, leaving 4 bases unmatched. Germline lookup yields CDR1 SGHTA and CDR2 FQGNSA. The CDR3 totals 15 residues. The chain's CDR3 is CASSVTSGTYNEQFF. The DNA of the CDR3 is TGTGCCAGCAGCGTGACTAGCGGAACCTACAATGAGCAGTTCTTC. The variable domain in full, with the rest retrieved from reference TRBV7-2 and TRBJ2-1, is GAGVSQSPSNKVTEKGKDVELRCDPISGHTALYWYRQSLGQGLEFLIYFQGNSAPDKSGLPSDRFSAERTGGSVSTLTIQRTQQEDSAVYLCASSVTSGTYNEQFFGPGTRLTVL.

This clone has just one count. The chain recombines TRBV10-2 with TRBJ2-5, with D possibly TRBD2 on 6 matching bases. Germline V gives CDR1 WSHSY, CDR2 SAAADI. The ends were cut back, 4 bases at V and 5 bases at J, with 17 bases in the middle. CDR3 size: 15 residues. CDR3 amino acids: CASSAIMAGRETQYF. Here the CDR3 DNA reads TGCGCCAGCAGTGCCATTATGGCGGGAAGGGAGACCCAGTACTTC.